The clone carrying this T cell receptor (beta chain) came up a few times. V was clipped by 4 bases and J by 2 bases, with 6 bases between them. Germline CDR1 and CDR2: SQVTM and ANQGSEA. The CDR3 runs to 12 residues. The source of the sample is a study of CD8+ T cells in alopecia areata. Study summary: Treated individuals took tofacitinib by mouth, 5 to 10 mg twice daily. Severity scores in treated patients reflected the percentage of scalp affected.

RNA was extracted and reverse transcribed into cDNA as the sequencing template. Clones were sequenced by immunoSEQ multiplex PCR, and TCRdb holds only the in-frame ones, with some missing. The table has just under 65,000 clones, just over 45% seen once. Treatment here: oral pan-JAK inhibitor, 5-10 mg twice daily. Lesional scalp punch biopsies and peripheral blood came from alopecia areata patients. The starting material was CD8+ T cells sorted from blood, obtained at approximately week 37, from a patient treated with tofacitinib. This chain uses TRBV29-1 with TRBJ2-1; D remains unclear. The receptor was isolated from a human donor with alopecia areata. CDR3 in amino acids: CSVAATYNEQFF. The DNA for the CDR3 is TGCAGCGTTGCGGCTACCTACAATGAGCAGTTCTTC.